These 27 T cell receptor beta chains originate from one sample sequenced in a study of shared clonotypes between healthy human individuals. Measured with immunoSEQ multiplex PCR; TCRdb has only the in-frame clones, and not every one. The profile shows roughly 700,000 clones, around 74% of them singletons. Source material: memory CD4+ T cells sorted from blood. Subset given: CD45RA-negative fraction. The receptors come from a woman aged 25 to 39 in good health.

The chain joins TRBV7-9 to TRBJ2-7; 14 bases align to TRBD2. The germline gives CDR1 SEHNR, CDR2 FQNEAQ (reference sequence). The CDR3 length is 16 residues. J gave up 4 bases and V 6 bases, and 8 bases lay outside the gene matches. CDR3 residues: CASSKGTSGSSYEQYF. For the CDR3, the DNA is TGTGCCAGCAGTAAAGGGACTAGCGGGAGTTCATACGAGCAGTACTTC.

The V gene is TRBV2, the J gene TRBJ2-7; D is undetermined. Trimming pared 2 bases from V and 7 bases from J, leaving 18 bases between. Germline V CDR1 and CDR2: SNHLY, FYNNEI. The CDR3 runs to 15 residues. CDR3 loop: CASSEIRAEAREQYF. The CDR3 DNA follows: TGTGCCAGCAGTGAAATTCGGGCCGAAGCGAGGGAGCAGTACTTC.

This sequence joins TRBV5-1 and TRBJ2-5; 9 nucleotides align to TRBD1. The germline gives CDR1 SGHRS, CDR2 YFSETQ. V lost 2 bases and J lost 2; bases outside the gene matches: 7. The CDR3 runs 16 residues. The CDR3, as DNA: TGCGCCAGCAGCTTAGGGACAGGGAACGTTCAAGAGACCCAGTACTTC. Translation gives CASSLGTGNVQETQYF. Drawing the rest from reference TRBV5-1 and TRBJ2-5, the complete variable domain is KAGVTQTPRYLIKTRGQQVTLSCSPISGHRSVSWYQQTPGQGLQFLFEYFSETQRNKGNFPGRFSGRQFSNSRSEMNVSTLELGDSALYLCASSLGTGNVQETQYFGPGTRLLVL.

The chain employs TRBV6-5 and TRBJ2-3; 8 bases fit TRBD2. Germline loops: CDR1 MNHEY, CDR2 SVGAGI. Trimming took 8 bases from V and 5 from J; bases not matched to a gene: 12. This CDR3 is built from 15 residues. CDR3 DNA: TGTGCCAGCGCGATCATGGCGGGAGGACGAGATACGCAGTATTTT. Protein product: CASAIMAGGRDTQYF.

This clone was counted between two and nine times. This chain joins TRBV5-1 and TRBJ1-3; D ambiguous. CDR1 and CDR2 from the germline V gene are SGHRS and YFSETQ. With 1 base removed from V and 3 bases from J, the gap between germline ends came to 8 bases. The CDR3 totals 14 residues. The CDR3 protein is CASSLWGNGNTIYF. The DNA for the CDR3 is TGCGCCAGCAGCTTGTGGGGTAATGGAAACACCATATATTTT.

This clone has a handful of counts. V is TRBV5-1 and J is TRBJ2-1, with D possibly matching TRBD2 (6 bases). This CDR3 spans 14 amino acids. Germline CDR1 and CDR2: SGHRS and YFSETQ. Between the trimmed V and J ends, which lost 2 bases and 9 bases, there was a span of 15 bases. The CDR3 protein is CASSFETWGLEQFF. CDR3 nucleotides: TGCGCCAGCAGCTTCGAGACGTGGGGACTTGAGCAGTTCTTC.

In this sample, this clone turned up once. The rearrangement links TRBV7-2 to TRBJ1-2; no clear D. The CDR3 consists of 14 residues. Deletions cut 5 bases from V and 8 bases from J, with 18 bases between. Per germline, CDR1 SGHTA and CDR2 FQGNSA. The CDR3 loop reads CASSLEGWAGGYTF. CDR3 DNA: TGTGCCAGCAGCCTCGAAGGCTGGGCTGGGGGCTACACCTTC.

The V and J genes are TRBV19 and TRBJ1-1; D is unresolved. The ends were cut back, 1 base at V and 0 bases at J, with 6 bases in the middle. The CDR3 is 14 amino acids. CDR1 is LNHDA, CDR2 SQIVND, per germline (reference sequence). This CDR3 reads CASSIGDLNTEAFF. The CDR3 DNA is TGTGCCAGTAGTATAGGAGATTTGAACACTGAAGCTTTCTTT.

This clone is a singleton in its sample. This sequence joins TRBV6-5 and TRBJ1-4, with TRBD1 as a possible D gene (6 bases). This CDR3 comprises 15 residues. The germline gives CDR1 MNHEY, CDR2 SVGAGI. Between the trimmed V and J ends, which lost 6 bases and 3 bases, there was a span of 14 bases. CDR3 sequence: CASSPTGLANEKLFF. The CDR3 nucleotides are TGTGCCAGCAGCCCTACAGGGTTAGCTAATGAAAAACTGTTTTTT.

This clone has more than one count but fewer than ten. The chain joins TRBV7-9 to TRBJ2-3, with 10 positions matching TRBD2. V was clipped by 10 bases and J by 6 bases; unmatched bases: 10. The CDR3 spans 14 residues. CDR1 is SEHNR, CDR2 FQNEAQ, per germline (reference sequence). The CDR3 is CAITSGIGVDTQYF. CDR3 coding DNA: TGTGCCATAACTAGCGGGATAGGTGTGGATACGCAGTATTTT.

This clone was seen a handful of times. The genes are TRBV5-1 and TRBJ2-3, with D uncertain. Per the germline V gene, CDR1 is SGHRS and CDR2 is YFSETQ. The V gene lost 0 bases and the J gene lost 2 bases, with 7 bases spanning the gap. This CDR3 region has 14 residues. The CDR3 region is CASSLGQNTDTQYF. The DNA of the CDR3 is TGCGCCAGCAGCTTGGGTCAGAACACAGATACGCAGTATTTT. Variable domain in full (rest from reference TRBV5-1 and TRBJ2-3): KAGVTQTPRYLIKTRGQQVTLSCSPISGHRSVSWYQQTPGQGLQFLFEYFSETQRNKGNFPGRFSGRQFSNSRSEMNVSTLELGDSALYLCASSLGQNTDTQYFGPGTRLTVL.

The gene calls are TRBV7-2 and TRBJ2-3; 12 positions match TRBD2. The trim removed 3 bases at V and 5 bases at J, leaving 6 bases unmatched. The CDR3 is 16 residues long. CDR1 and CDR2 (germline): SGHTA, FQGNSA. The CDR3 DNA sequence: TGTGCCAGCAGCTTGATGATGGGACTAGCGGGAGATACGCAGTATTTT. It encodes CASSLMMGLAGDTQYF.

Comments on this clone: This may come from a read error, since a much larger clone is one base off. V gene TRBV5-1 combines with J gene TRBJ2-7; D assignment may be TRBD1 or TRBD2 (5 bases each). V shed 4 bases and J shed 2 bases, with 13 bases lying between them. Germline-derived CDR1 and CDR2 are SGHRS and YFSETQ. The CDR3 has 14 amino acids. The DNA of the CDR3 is TGCGCCAGCAGCCCCCGGGACGGTGCCTACGAGCAGTACTTC. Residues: CASSPRDGAYEQYF.

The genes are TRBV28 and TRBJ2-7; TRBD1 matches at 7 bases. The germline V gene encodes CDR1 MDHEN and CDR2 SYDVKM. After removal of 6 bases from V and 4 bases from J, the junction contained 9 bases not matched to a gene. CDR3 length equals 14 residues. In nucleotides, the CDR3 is TGTGCCAGCAGCGGACAGGACAGTCCGTACGAGCAGTACTTC. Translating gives CASSGQDSPYEQYF. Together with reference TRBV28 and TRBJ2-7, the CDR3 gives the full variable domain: DVKVTQSSRYLVKRTGEKVFLECVQDMDHENMFWYRQDPGLGLRLIYFSYDVKMKEKGDIPEGYSVSREKKERFSLILESASTNQTSMYLCASSGQDSPYEQYFGPGTRLTVT.

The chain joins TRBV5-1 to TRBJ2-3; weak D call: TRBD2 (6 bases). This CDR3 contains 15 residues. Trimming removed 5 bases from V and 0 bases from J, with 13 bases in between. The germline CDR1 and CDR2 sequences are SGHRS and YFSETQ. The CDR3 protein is CASRTTGTSTDTQYF. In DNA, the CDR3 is TGCGCCAGCAGAACGACCGGGACTAGCACAGATACGCAGTATTTT.

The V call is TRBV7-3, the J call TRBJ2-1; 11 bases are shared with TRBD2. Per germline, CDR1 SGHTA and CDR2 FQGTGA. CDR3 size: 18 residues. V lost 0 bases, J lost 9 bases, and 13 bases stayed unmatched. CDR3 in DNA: TGTGCCAGCAGCTTAACGTCCCTAGCGGGAGGCCCCCAGGGTGAGCAGTTCTTC. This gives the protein CASSLTSLAGGPQGEQFF.

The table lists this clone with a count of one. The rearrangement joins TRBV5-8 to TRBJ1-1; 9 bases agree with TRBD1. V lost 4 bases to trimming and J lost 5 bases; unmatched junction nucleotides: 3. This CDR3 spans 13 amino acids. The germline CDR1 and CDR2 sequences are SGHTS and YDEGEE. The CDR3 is CASSRDRVTEAFF. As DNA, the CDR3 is TGTGCCAGCAGCCGGGACAGGGTTACTGAAGCTTTCTTT.

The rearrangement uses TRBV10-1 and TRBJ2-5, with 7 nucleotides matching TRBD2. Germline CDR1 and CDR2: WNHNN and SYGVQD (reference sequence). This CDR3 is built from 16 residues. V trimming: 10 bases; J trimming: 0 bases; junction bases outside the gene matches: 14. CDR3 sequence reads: CAKAPPSGAYQETQYF. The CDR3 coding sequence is TGCGCCAAGGCCCCCCCTAGCGGTGCGTACCAAGAGACCCAGTACTTC.

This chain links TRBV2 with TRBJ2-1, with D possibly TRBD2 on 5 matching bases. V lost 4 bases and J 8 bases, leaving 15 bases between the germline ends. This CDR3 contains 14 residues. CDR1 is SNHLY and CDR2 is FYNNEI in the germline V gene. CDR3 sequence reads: CASSGRVTFDEQFF. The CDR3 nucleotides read TGTGCCAGCAGTGGGCGGGTGACGTTTGATGAGCAGTTCTTC.

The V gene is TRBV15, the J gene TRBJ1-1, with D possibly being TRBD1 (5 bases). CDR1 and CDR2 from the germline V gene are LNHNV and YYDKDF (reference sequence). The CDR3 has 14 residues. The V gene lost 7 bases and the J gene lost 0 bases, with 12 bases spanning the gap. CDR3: CATTRQHLNTEAFF. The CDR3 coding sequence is TGTGCCACCACCCGACAGCATTTGAACACTGAAGCTTTCTTT.

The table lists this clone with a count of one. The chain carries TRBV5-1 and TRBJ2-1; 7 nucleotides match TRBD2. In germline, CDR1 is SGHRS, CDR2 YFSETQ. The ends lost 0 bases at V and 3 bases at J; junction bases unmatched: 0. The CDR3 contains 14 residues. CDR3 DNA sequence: TGCGCCAGCAGCTTGGGGGACTACTACAATGAGCAGTTCTTC. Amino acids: CASSLGDYYNEQFF.

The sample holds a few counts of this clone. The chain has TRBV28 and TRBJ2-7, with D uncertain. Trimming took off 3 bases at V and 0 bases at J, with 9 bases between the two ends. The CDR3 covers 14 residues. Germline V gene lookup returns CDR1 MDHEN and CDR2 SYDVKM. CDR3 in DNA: TGTGCCAGCAGTTTGCAGCAAACCTCCTACGAGCAGTACTTC. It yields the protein CASSLQQTSYEQYF. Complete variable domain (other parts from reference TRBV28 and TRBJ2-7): DVKVTQSSRYLVKRTGEKVFLECVQDMDHENMFWYRQDPGLGLRLIYFSYDVKMKEKGDIPEGYSVSREKKERFSLILESASTNQTSMYLCASSLQQTSYEQYFGPGTRLTVT.

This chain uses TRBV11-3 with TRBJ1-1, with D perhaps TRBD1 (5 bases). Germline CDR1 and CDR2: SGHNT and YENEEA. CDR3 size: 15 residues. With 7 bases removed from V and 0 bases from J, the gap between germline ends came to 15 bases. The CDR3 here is CASTILREMNTEAFF. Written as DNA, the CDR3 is TGTGCCAGCACCATACTCAGGGAAATGAACACTGAAGCTTTCTTT.

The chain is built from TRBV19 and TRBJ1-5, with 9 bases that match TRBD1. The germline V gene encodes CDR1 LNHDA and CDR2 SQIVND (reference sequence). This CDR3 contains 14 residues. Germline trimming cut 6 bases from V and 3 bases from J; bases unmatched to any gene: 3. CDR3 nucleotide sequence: TGTGCCAGTAGAACAGGGGGCGACAATCAGCCCCAGCATTTT. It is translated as CASRTGGDNQPQHF.

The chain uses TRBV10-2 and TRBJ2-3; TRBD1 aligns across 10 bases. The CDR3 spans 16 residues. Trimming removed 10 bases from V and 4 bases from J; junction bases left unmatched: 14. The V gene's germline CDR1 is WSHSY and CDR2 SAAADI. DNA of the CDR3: TGCGCCACCGCCGCCGCGGGACAGGGGAAGGCAGATACGCAGTATTTT. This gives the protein CATAAAGQGKADTQYF.

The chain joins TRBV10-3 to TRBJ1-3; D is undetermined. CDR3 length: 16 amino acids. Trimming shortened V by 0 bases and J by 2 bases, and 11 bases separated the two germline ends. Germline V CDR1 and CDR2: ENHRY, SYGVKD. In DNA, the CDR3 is TGTGCCATCAGTGAGTCCAGCCCTAGGGCTGGAAACACCATATATTTT. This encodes CAISESSPRAGNTIYF.

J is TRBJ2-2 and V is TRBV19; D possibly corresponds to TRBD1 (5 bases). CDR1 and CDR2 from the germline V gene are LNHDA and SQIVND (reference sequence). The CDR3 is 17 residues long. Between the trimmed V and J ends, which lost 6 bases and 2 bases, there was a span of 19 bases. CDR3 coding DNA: TGTGCCAGTAGGACAGCCCAATCACGCGTCAACACCGGGGAGCTGTTTTTT. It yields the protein CASRTAQSRVNTGELFF.